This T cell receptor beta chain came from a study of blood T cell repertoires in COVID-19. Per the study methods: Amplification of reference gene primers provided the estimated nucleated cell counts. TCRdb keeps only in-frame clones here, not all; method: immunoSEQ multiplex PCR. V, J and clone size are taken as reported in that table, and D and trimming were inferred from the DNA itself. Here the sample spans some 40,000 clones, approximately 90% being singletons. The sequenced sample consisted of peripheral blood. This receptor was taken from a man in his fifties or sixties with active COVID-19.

The CDR3 bases are TGTGCCAGTAGTTGGGCCGGACACCGGTATCCTGAAGCTTTCTTT. Its translation is CASSWAGHRYPEAFF. The gene calls are TRBV19 and TRBJ1-1; D is possibly TRBD1 (5 bases). This CDR3 has 15 residues. CDR1 and CDR2 from the germline V gene are LNHDA and SQIVND (reference sequence). Trimming removed 5 bases at V and 6 bases at J, with 19 bases between.